This TCR beta chain was recorded in a study of early T cells in non-severe SARS-CoV-2 infection. Study-wide context: The input, bulk RNA from unsorted whole blood, was sequenced, and chains were unpaired.

There are 15 residues in the CDR3. V was pared by 0 bases and J by 10 bases, with 16 bases between. Germline V gives CDR1 SGHNT, CDR2 YENEEA. This clonotype was observed many times. Individually, cDNA molecules had unique molecular identifiers attached to them. In TCRdb, the 5' RACE reads were re-called with MiXCR into one record per CDR3 protein. Here the sample spans under 35,000 distinct CDR3 sequences, approximately 4.3% being singletons. The clonotype comes from an adult who was a healthcare worker with PCR-confirmed SARS-CoV-2 infection or an uninfected control (not recorded which). The sequenced sample consisted of whole blood. J is TRBJ2-1 and V is TRBV11-3, with D uncertain. CDR3 protein: CASSLDQTLGQEQFF. For the CDR3, the DNA is TGTGCCAGCAGCTTAGATCAAACTTTGGGCCAGGAGCAGTTCTTC.